This entry lists 32 T cell receptor beta chains sequenced from one sample in a study of blood T cell repertoires in COVID-19. Generated by immunoSEQ multiplex PCR, the TCRdb table keeps only in-frame clones and is missing some. The sample holds approximately 89,000 clones; roughly 74% are singletons and the top ten take 6.3%. The sample comprised peripheral blood. The receptors here all came from a man between 65 and 80 years old with COVID-19, enrolled during active disease.

The chain has TRBV10-3 and TRBJ2-3; weak D call: TRBD2 (5 bases). There are 13 residues in the CDR3. Germline CDR1 is ENHRY and CDR2 is SYGVKD. Deletions cut 8 bases from V and 9 bases from J, with 18 bases between. The CDR3 DNA follows: TGTGCCATCGTGGCATCCCCATCTAGCACGCAGTATTTT. Protein sequence: CAIVASPSSTQYF.

The chain couples TRBV14 to TRBJ2-7, with TRBD2 matching over 9 bases. This CDR3 contains 14 residues. V trimming: 4 bases; J trimming: 6 bases; junction bases outside the gene matches: 7. CDR1 is SGHDN, CDR2 FVKESK, per germline. This CDR3 reads CASSLLAGEFEQYF. The CDR3 DNA sequence: TGTGCCAGCAGCCTGTTAGCGGGGGAGTTCGAGCAGTACTTC.

CDR3 loop: CASSLVGADTGELFF. The CDR3 region has the DNA TGTGCCAGCAGCTTAGTAGGGGCGGACACCGGGGAGCTGTTTTTT. V and J are TRBV7-2 and TRBJ2-2; TRBD1 is a possible D gene (5 bases). Trimming removed 1 base from V and 3 bases from J, with 9 bases in between. This CDR3 has 15 residues. Germline CDR1 is SGHTA and CDR2 is FQGNSA.

The V and J genes are TRBV19 and TRBJ2-3; no firm D call. V lost 4 bases and J lost 0, with 8 bases in between. CDR1 and CDR2 (germline): LNHDA, SQIVND (reference sequence). This CDR3 has 14 residues. The CDR3 DNA reads TGTGCCAGTAGTAGTCCGACTAGCACAGATACGCAGTATTTT. This encodes CASSSPTSTDTQYF.

This chain connects TRBV18 to TRBJ1-2, with D possibly being TRBD1 (5 bases). CDR3 length equals 14 residues. Germline loops: CDR1 KGHSH, CDR2 LQKENI. V lost 1 base, J lost 4 bases, and 10 bases lay in between. DNA for the CDR3: TGTGCCAGCTCACCACTAACAGGTCTCTATGGCTACACCTTC. Translation: CASSPLTGLYGYTF. Based on the CDR3 plus reference TRBV18 and TRBJ1-2, the full variable domain is NAGVMQNPRHLVRRRGQEARLRCSPMKGHSHVYWYRQLPEEGLKFMVYLQKENIIDESGMPKERFSAEFPKEGPSILRIQQVVRGDSAAYFCASSPLTGLYGYTFGSGTRLTVV.

V usage is TRBV5-1 and J usage is TRBJ2-7, with D tentatively TRBD2 (5 bases). Trimming stripped 2 bases from V and 7 bases from J, with 10 bases between. CDR1 SGHRS and CDR2 YFSETQ come from the germline V gene. The CDR3 has 12 residues. As DNA, the CDR3 is TGCGCCAGCAGCTTCGACTATCATGAGCAGTACTTC. As protein: CASSFDYHEQYF.

The chain links TRBV6-1 to TRBJ2-3, with 13 positions matching TRBD2. CDR1 and CDR2 from the germline V gene are MNHNS and SASEGT. The CDR3 totals 15 residues. V lost 3 bases and J lost 6; bases outside the gene matches: 3. This chain's CDR3 is CASSEGLAGLDTQYF. CDR3 nucleotides: TGTGCCAGCAGTGAGGGACTAGCGGGGCTGGATACGCAGTATTTT.

J is TRBJ1-4 and V is TRBV18; 8 bases are a match to TRBD1. This CDR3 is 16 amino acids long. Per germline, CDR1 KGHSH and CDR2 LQKENI. Trimming removed 1 base from V and 4 bases from J; junction bases left unmatched: 5. CDR3 residues: CASSPQDRAINEKLFF. The DNA of the CDR3 is TGTGCCAGCTCACCACAGGACAGGGCGATTAATGAAAAACTGTTTTTT.

The V and J genes are TRBV10-3 and TRBJ1-1; 7 bases align to TRBD1. The CDR3 contains 13 residues. From germline, CDR1 is ENHRY and CDR2 SYGVKD. With 6 bases clipped from V and 3 bases from J, the junction kept 4 bases outside the gene matches. The CDR3 spells CAIRQGIDTEAFF. The CDR3 region has the DNA TGTGCCATCAGACAGGGGATAGACACTGAAGCTTTCTTT.

This clone was counted a few times. The V gene is TRBV2, the J gene TRBJ1-5; TRBD1 matches 8 bases. The J segment lost 1 base and the V segment lost 6 bases, leaving 2 bases of the junction unmatched. Germline V lookup: CDR1 SNHLY, CDR2 FYNNEI. The CDR3 is made up of 14 amino acids. The CDR3 region is CASRDRVSNQPQHF. The CDR3 bases are TGTGCCAGCAGGGACAGGGTGAGCAATCAGCCCCAGCATTTT.

The chain uses TRBV6-5 and TRBJ2-1; D possibly corresponds to TRBD1 (6 bases). CDR1 and CDR2 from the germline V gene are MNHEY and SVGAGI. The V end was cut by 5 bases, the J end by 0 bases, with 11 bases between. The CDR3 covers 15 residues. In DNA form, the CDR3 reads TGTGCCAGCAGTCACAGGGCCAGCTCCTACAATGAGCAGTTCTTC. Residues: CASSHRASSYNEQFF.

This CDR3 reads CASSLGRGTNTGELFF. The CDR3 nucleotides read TGCGCCAGCAGTCTCGGGAGGGGGACGAACACCGGGGAGCTGTTTTTT. This chain joins TRBV5-1 and TRBJ2-2; 8 bases are shared with TRBD2. The V gene's germline CDR1 is SGHRS and CDR2 YFSETQ. CDR3 length: 16 amino acids. After removal of 5 bases from V and 0 bases from J, the junction contained 6 bases not matched to a gene.

This rearrangement joins TRBV7-8 to TRBJ2-1; a possible D gene is TRBD2 (5 bases). V lost 1 base and J 10 bases, leaving 8 bases between the germline ends. Germline-derived CDR1 and CDR2 are SGHVS and FQNEAQ. This CDR3 contains 12 residues. CDR3: CASSLVTGEQFF. In DNA form, the CDR3 reads TGTGCCAGCAGCTTAGTTACGGGGGAGCAGTTCTTC.

The chain links TRBV2 to TRBJ2-2; TRBD1 might be the D (6 bases). The CDR3 sequence is 13 residues long. Germline CDR1 and CDR2: SNHLY and FYNNEI. The CDR3 DNA sequence: TGTACCACCGGGACACTGAACACCGGGGAGCTGTTTTTT. Protein sequence: CTTGTLNTGELFF. Combining the CDR3 with reference TRBV2 and TRBJ2-2 gives the whole variable domain EPEVTQTPSHQVTQMGQEVILRCVPISNHLYFYWYRQILGQKVEFLVSFYNNEISEKSEIFDDQFSVERPDGSNFTLKIRSTKLEDSAMYFCTTGTLNTGELFFGEGSRLTVL.

The chain has TRBV10-3 and TRBJ1-1, with TRBD1 identical over 10 bases. Germline-derived CDR1 and CDR2 are ENHRY and SYGVKD. With V trimmed by 5 bases and J by 4 bases, 7 bases remained unmatched. The CDR3 has 15 residues. The CDR3 is CAISRQGASGTEAFF. CDR3 nucleotide sequence: TGTGCCATCAGTCGACAGGGGGCCAGTGGCACTGAAGCTTTCTTT.

The chain employs TRBV6-5 and TRBJ2-4, with 7 bases that match TRBD1. The CDR3 spans 14 residues. The trim removed 10 bases at V and 6 bases at J, leaving 12 bases unmatched. CDR1 MNHEY and CDR2 SVGAGI come from the germline V gene. The CDR3 sequence is CATRDSRGGNIQYF. Here the CDR3 DNA reads TGTGCCACCCGGGACAGTCGAGGTGGAAACATTCAGTACTTC.

The chain recombines TRBV6-2 or TRBV6-3 with TRBJ2-7, with D possibly TRBD1 on 6 matching bases. Trimming pared 3 bases from V and 3 bases from J, leaving 12 bases between. The CDR3 extends over 14 amino acids. Germline CDR1 reads MNHEY; CDR2 reads SVGEGT. For the CDR3, the DNA is TGTGCCAGCAGTTATCTTCAGGGGTACTACGAGCAGTACTTC. Protein product: CASSYLQGYYEQYF.

This chain joins TRBV30 and TRBJ2-3; TRBD2 agrees at 11 bases. This CDR3 has 18 amino acids. The germline gives CDR1 GTSNPN, CDR2 SVGIG (reference sequence). The trim removed 1 base at V and 3 bases at J, leaving 12 bases unmatched. In DNA form, the CDR3 reads TGTGCCTGGAGTGAATTAGCCCAGACTAGCGGGAAGACAGATACGCAGTATTTT. Its protein is CAWSELAQTSGKTDTQYF.

The rearrangement uses TRBV19 and TRBJ2-7; 9 bases line up with TRBD1. J gave up 5 bases and V 6 bases, and 8 bases lay outside the gene matches. The CDR3 has 14 amino acids. Germline values: CDR1 LNHDA, CDR2 SQIVND (reference sequence). The CDR3 loop is CASRPGQGYHEQYF. The CDR3 DNA reads as TGTGCCAGTAGGCCGGGACAGGGTTATCACGAGCAGTACTTC.

This chain uses TRBV6-5 with TRBJ2-7, with D perhaps matching TRBD1 (7 bases). The germline V gene encodes CDR1 MNHEY and CDR2 SVGAGI. The CDR3 spans 15 residues. Deletions cut 4 bases from V and 4 bases from J, with 17 bases between. CDR3 coding DNA: TGTGCCAGCAGTTCACCCGACAGGGACTTATACGAGCAGTACTTC. Residues: CASSSPDRDLYEQYF.

This clone was found a few times. The CDR3 DNA follows: TGTGCCATCTGCGATCGGGACAGGGGGTTGTACGAGCAGTACTTC. This encodes CAICDRDRGLYEQYF. The chain couples TRBV10-3 to TRBJ2-7; 11 nucleotides line up with TRBD1. The ends lost 8 bases at V and 4 bases at J; junction bases unmatched: 10. The germline gives CDR1 ENHRY, CDR2 SYGVKD. This CDR3 is 15 amino acids long.

The J gene is TRBJ1-6, the V gene TRBV28; TRBD1 might be the D (6 bases). This CDR3 region has 14 residues. Per germline, CDR1 MDHEN and CDR2 SYDVKM. V lost 6 bases and J lost 8, with 14 bases in between. The CDR3 DNA is TGTGCCAGCAGAACAGGGCATCGGGATTCACCCCTCCACTTT. Its translation is CASRTGHRDSPLHF.

The chain is built from TRBV28 and TRBJ1-1; the D is unclear. CDR1 MDHEN and CDR2 SYDVKM come from the germline V gene. The CDR3 contains 11 residues. V was shortened by 9 bases and J by 3 bases, with 8 bases between the two germline ends. CDR3 DNA sequence: TGTGCCAGTCTCACTTACACTGAAGCTTTCTTT. Its protein product is CASLTYTEAFF. Supplemented by reference TRBV28 and TRBJ1-1, the full variable domain reads DVKVTQSSRYLVKRTGEKVFLECVQDMDHENMFWYRQDPGLGLRLIYFSYDVKMKEKGDIPEGYSVSREKKERFSLILESASTNQTSMYLCASLTYTEAFFGQGTRLTVV.

The rearrangement joins TRBV27 to TRBJ2-1; 9 bases are a match to TRBD1. Trimming took 5 bases from V and 12 from J; bases not matched to a gene: 11. The germline gives CDR1 MNHEY, CDR2 SMNVEV (reference sequence). There are 14 residues in the CDR3. CDR3 residues: CASSTETGGVLQFF. DNA for the CDR3: TGTGCCAGCAGTACAGAGACAGGGGGAGTTTTGCAGTTCTTC.

The CDR3 loop reads CASSQVMLAGDTQYF. The CDR3 bases are TGCGCCAGCAGCCAAGTAATGCTAGCGGGAGATACGCAGTATTTT. J is TRBJ2-3 and V is TRBV4-1; 8 bases match TRBD2. The germline V gene has CDR1 MGHRA and CDR2 YSYEKL. J was trimmed by 5 bases and V by 1 base; bases with no gene match: 5. This CDR3 comprises 15 residues.

This clone has only a few counts. V is TRBV6-5 and J is TRBJ2-1; tentatively, D is TRBD2 (5 bases). The CDR3 has 15 residues. Germline CDR1 and CDR2: MNHEY and SVGAGI. Trimming removed 2 bases at V and 0 bases at J, with 8 bases between. The DNA of the CDR3 is TGTGCCAGCAGTTACCGGGGAAACTCCTACAATGAGCAGTTCTTC. Amino acid sequence: CASSYRGNSYNEQFF.

The gene calls are TRBV7-9 and TRBJ2-7, with 13 bases that match TRBD2. In germline, CDR1 is SEHNR, CDR2 FQNEAQ (reference sequence). This CDR3 is 14 amino acids long. With 5 bases clipped from V and 6 bases from J, the junction kept 4 bases outside the gene matches. CDR3: CASSRTSGRGEQYF. CDR3 nucleotide sequence: TGTGCCAGCAGCAGGACTAGCGGGAGAGGCGAGCAGTACTTC.

J is TRBJ2-3 and V is TRBV6-6, with a tentative D call TRBD2 (5 bases). Germline V gene data show CDR1 as MNHNY and CDR2 as SVGAGI (reference sequence). V was shortened by 7 bases and J by 5 bases, with 16 bases between the two germline ends. The length of the CDR3 is 14 residues. The CDR3 DNA reads TGTGCCAGCATTCCGGGGTTAGAACGAGATACGCAGTATTTT. This sequence encodes CASIPGLERDTQYF.

The rearrangement links TRBV25-1 to TRBJ1-1, with D tentatively TRBD1 (6 bases). The CDR3 is made up of 14 amino acids. Per the germline V gene, CDR1 is MGHDK and CDR2 is SYGVNS. V lost 7 bases and J lost 4, with 16 bases in between. The CDR3 nucleotides read TGTGCCAGCACTACAGGGTCACCGGGCACTGAAGCTTTCTTT. As protein: CASTTGSPGTEAFF.

This chain's CDR3 is CASSQESGGGSDTQYF. The CDR3 DNA sequence: TGCGCCAGCAGCCAAGAAAGCGGGGGGGGATCAGATACGCAGTATTTT. The V and J genes are TRBV4-3 and TRBJ2-3; 10 nucleotides align to TRBD2. V was clipped by 0 bases and J by 4 bases; unmatched bases: 4. The germline V gene encodes CDR1 LGHNA and CDR2 YSLEER. The CDR3 extends over 16 amino acids.

The V gene is TRBV6-2 or TRBV6-3, the J gene TRBJ2-7, with TRBD2 matching over 16 bases. CDR3 length: 17 amino acids. Germline loops: CDR1 MNHEY, CDR2 SVGEGT. V shed 5 bases, J shed 1 base, and the junction held 5 bases outside the gene matches. The CDR3, as DNA: TGTGCCAGCAGTGCCTCGGGACTAGCGGGGGGGTCCTACGAGCAGTACTTC. It translates to CASSASGLAGGSYEQYF.

This chain joins TRBV5-4 and TRBJ2-2, with 7 bases that match TRBD1. Looked up from germline, CDR1 is SGHNT and CDR2 is YYREEE (reference sequence). This CDR3 has 16 residues. V dropped 0 bases and J dropped 4; count of bases not matched to a gene: 6. The CDR3 protein is CASSLGGGAVTGELFF. CDR3 in DNA: TGTGCCAGCAGCTTGGGAGGGGGCGCCGTCACCGGGGAGCTGTTTTTT.